This record looks at one TCR beta chain sequence and its context. The antigen is undetermined. This entry belongs to a study of T cells in Graves' hyperthyroidism and ophthalmopathy. Investigators excluded patients with uncontrolled infection, other autoimmune disease, pregnancy or lactation. The diagnoses drew upon clinical symptoms, serum thyroxine and TRAb, thyroid ultrasound and orbital computed tomography. Researchers took RNA transcripts and amplified the TCR beta CDR3 regions from them. The HTBI set primed first-round TCR CDR3 RT-PCR. MiXCR, run by TCRdb on the multiplex PCR reads, gives a single entry per CDR3 protein. The data hold 500,000 to 800,000 distinct CDR3 sequences, with about 45% observed a single time. V shed 6 bases, J shed 4 bases, and the junction held 8 bases outside the gene matches. CDR1 is SNHLY and CDR2 is FYNNEI in the germline V gene. The CDR3 loop spans 15 amino acids.

Broader study findings: Blood samples included most of the expanded thyroid clonotypes exceeding 0.001. Ophthalmopathy stood apart from stable hyperthyroidism in a 13 V-J model.

The rearrangement uses TRBV2 and TRBJ1-1; 10 bases line up with TRBD1. Sequencing was carried out using peripheral blood or thyroid tissue (not recorded which). This TCR was recovered from an adult man with Graves' disease, either hyperthyroidism or ophthalmopathy (not recorded which). The CDR3 protein is CASSQEGQGITEAFF. CDR3 nucleotide sequence: TGTGCCAGCAGCCAAGAGGGACAGGGGATCACTGAAGCTTTCTTT.